These T cell receptor beta chains were read from a single sample in a study of shared clonotypes between healthy human individuals. Method: immunoSEQ multiplex PCR; TCRdb's copy keeps in-frame clones and lacks some. The table shows approximately 2.4 million clones, with around 95% occurring only once. What was sequenced was naive CD4+ T cells sorted from blood. The receptors here all came from a man aged 18 to 29 in good health. Each CDR3 is given with its conserved first and last residue. The order of the fields is V gene, clone size, D gene, J gene, CDR3 protein, CDR3 DNA. D genes are given only for firm matches. Clone size appears in some rows only: once, few, many, or a class for an expanded clone.

v_gene: TRBV28
abundance: once
d_gene: .
j_gene: TRBJ2-7
CDR3aa: CASSSFGLASYEQYF
CDR3nt: TGTGCCAGCAGCTCCTTTGGTCTAGCCTCCTACGAGCAGTACTTC

v_gene: TRBV30
abundance: .
d_gene: .
j_gene: TRBJ1-4
CDR3aa: CAWSVNWQNEKLFF
CDR3nt: TGTGCCTGGAGTGTAAATTGGCAGAATGAAAAACTGTTTTTT

v_gene: TRBV28
abundance: .
d_gene: .
j_gene: TRBJ1-2
CDR3aa: CASSLSPLTHGYTF
CDR3nt: TGTGCCAGCAGTTTATCCCCCTTAACCCATGGCTACACCTTC

v_gene: TRBV5-1
abundance: .
d_gene: .
j_gene: TRBJ2-5
CDR3aa: CASRWGVEETQYF
CDR3nt: TGCGCCAGCAGGTGGGGGGTAGAGGAGACCCAGTACTTC

v_gene: TRBV6-1
abundance: few
d_gene: .
j_gene: TRBJ1-1
CDR3aa: CAISRGEAFF
CDR3nt: TGTGCCATCTCAAGGGGCGAGGCTTTCTTT

v_gene: TRBV30
abundance: .
d_gene: TRBD1
j_gene: TRBJ2-5
CDR3aa: CAWSVRGTGIETQYF
CDR3nt: TGTGCCTGGAGTGTACGTGGGACAGGGATAGAGACCCAGTACTTC

v_gene: TRBV2
abundance: .
d_gene: TRBD1
j_gene: TRBJ1-1
CDR3aa: CASSRQGFDTEAFF
CDR3nt: TGTGCCAGCAGTCGACAGGGGTTTGACACTGAAGCTTTCTTT

v_gene: TRBV9
abundance: .
d_gene: .
j_gene: TRBJ1-3
CDR3aa: CASSPTLISGNTIYF
CDR3nt: TGTGCCAGCAGCCCGACATTAATCTCTGGAAACACCATATATTTT

v_gene: TRBV5-4
abundance: .
d_gene: .
j_gene: TRBJ2-5
CDR3aa: CASSFLGSWETQYF
CDR3nt: TGTGCCAGCAGCTTCCTAGGGAGTTGGGAGACCCAGTACTTC

v_gene: TRBV5-1
abundance: .
d_gene: TRBD1
j_gene: TRBJ1-1
CDR3aa: CASSLTQGINTEAFF
CDR3nt: TGCGCCAGCAGTTTAACACAGGGGATAAACACTGAAGCTTTCTTT

v_gene: TRBV5-4
abundance: .
d_gene: .
j_gene: TRBJ1-1
CDR3aa: CASSLVEGLTEAFF
CDR3nt: TGTGCCAGCAGCTTGGTGGAGGGGCTTACTGAAGCTTTCTTT

v_gene: TRBV7-2
abundance: .
d_gene: .
j_gene: TRBJ2-1
CDR3aa: CASSLGYNNEQFF
CDR3nt: TGTGCCAGCAGCTTGGGCTACAACAATGAGCAGTTCTTC

v_gene: TRBV10-3
abundance: .
d_gene: TRBD1
j_gene: TRBJ1-6
CDR3aa: CAISRDRNNSPLHF
CDR3nt: TGTGCCATCAGTCGGGACAGAAATAATTCACCCCTCCACTTT

v_gene: TRBV6-1
abundance: .
d_gene: .
j_gene: TRBJ2-6
CDR3aa: CASSEAGTPSSGANVLTF
CDR3nt: TGTGCCAGCAGTGAAGCGGGGACTCCAAGCTCTGGGGCCAACGTCCTGACTTTC

v_gene: TRBV28
abundance: .
d_gene: .
j_gene: TRBJ2-7
CDR3aa: CASSPHGTGSSYEQYF
CDR3nt: TGTGCCAGCAGTCCGCATGGGACGGGGAGCTCCTACGAGCAGTACTTC

v_gene: TRBV18
abundance: .
d_gene: .
j_gene: TRBJ2-2
CDR3aa: CASSPEARGSGELFF
CDR3nt: TGTGCCAGCTCACCAGAGGCGAGGGGAAGCGGGGAGCTGTTTTTT

v_gene: TRBV6-6
abundance: .
d_gene: .
j_gene: TRBJ2-1
CDR3aa: CASSSLEGQFF
CDR3nt: TGTGCCAGCAGTTCCCTGGAAGGGCAGTTCTTC

v_gene: TRBV30
abundance: .
d_gene: TRBD2
j_gene: TRBJ2-2
CDR3aa: CAWSLLSGLAEGAGELFF
CDR3nt: TGTGCCTGGAGTCTCCTTTCGGGACTAGCGGAGGGGGCCGGGGAGCTGTTTTTT

v_gene: TRBV5-6
abundance: .
d_gene: TRBD2
j_gene: TRBJ2-3
CDR3aa: CASIVAGVRGAPQYF
CDR3nt: TGTGCCAGCATCGTAGCGGGAGTCAGAGGGGCACCGCAGTATTTT

v_gene: TRBV28
abundance: .
d_gene: .
j_gene: TRBJ2-3
CDR3aa: CASSLEASGTDTQYF
CDR3nt: TGTGCCAGCAGTTTAGAGGCTAGCGGCACAGATACGCAGTATTTT

v_gene: TRBV19
abundance: .
d_gene: .
j_gene: TRBJ2-3
CDR3aa: CASNRDTDTQYF
CDR3nt: TGTGCCAGTAACAGAGACACAGATACGCAGTATTTT

v_gene: TRBV2
abundance: .
d_gene: .
j_gene: TRBJ1-6
CDR3aa: CASRTDASSYNSPLHF
CDR3nt: TGTGCCAGCAGGACGGACGCGAGCTCCTATAATTCACCCCTCCACTTT

v_gene: TRBV30
abundance: .
d_gene: .
j_gene: TRBJ1-1
CDR3aa: CAWSVLNRPNTEAFF
CDR3nt: TGTGCCTGGAGTGTACTGAACAGACCGAACACTGAAGCTTTCTTT

v_gene: TRBV7-9
abundance: .
d_gene: .
j_gene: TRBJ2-1
CDR3aa: CASSPRPQGRGGNNEQFF
CDR3nt: TGTGCCAGCAGCCCCCGACCTCAGGGGCGTGGGGGGAACAATGAGCAGTTCTTC

v_gene: TRBV7-8
abundance: .
d_gene: TRBD1
j_gene: TRBJ2-7
CDR3aa: CASSFGTGLYEQYF
CDR3nt: TGTGCCAGCAGCTTCGGGACAGGGCTCTACGAGCAGTACTTC

v_gene: TRBV4-3
abundance: .
d_gene: TRBD1
j_gene: TRBJ1-5
CDR3aa: CASSPTGGNQPQHF
CDR3nt: TGCGCCAGCAGCCCAACAGGGGGCAATCAGCCCCAGCATTTT

v_gene: TRBV7-2
abundance: .
d_gene: TRBD2
j_gene: TRBJ2-1
CDR3aa: CASTTGLAEYNEQFF
CDR3nt: TGTGCCAGCACGACGGGACTAGCGGAGTACAATGAGCAGTTCTTC

v_gene: TRBV28
abundance: once
d_gene: .
j_gene: TRBJ2-7
CDR3aa: CASSLLSEQYF
CDR3nt: TGTGCCAGCAGTTTGCTATCCGAGCAGTACTTC

v_gene: TRBV28
abundance: .
d_gene: .
j_gene: TRBJ1-2
CDR3aa: CASGQVYGYTF
CDR3nt: TGTGCCAGCGGGCAGGTCTATGGCTACACCTTC

v_gene: TRBV2
abundance: .
d_gene: TRBD2
j_gene: TRBJ2-3
CDR3aa: CASSEDGLAGGDTQYF
CDR3nt: TGTGCCAGCAGTGAAGATGGGCTAGCGGGGGGAGATACGCAGTATTTT

v_gene: TRBV7-9
abundance: once
d_gene: .
j_gene: TRBJ1-1
CDR3aa: CASSLAEKNTEAFF
CDR3nt: TGTGCCAGCAGCTTAGCAGAGAAAAACACTGAAGCTTTCTTT

v_gene: TRBV5-1
abundance: .
d_gene: .
j_gene: TRBJ1-1
CDR3aa: CASSPATRGDTEAFF
CDR3nt: TGCGCCAGCAGCCCGGCGACGAGGGGGGACACTGAAGCTTTCTTT

v_gene: TRBV5-4
abundance: .
d_gene: TRBD1
j_gene: TRBJ2-7
CDR3aa: CASSRQGTYEQYF
CDR3nt: TGTGCCAGCAGCAGACAGGGAACCTACGAGCAGTACTTC

v_gene: TRBV5-1
abundance: .
d_gene: TRBD2
j_gene: TRBJ2-1
CDR3aa: CASSLAAGVLYNEQFF
CDR3nt: TGCGCCAGCAGCTTGGCAGCGGGAGTCTTATACAATGAGCAGTTCTTC

v_gene: TRBV7-9
abundance: .
d_gene: .
j_gene: TRBJ2-5
CDR3aa: CASSLGGLAQETQYF
CDR3nt: TGTGCCAGCAGCTTAGGCGGGCTAGCCCAAGAGACCCAGTACTTC

v_gene: TRBV25-1
abundance: .
d_gene: TRBD1
j_gene: TRBJ2-3
CDR3aa: CASSETGTGGLGTDTQYF
CDR3nt: TGTGCCAGCAGTGAAACCGGGACAGGGGGATTAGGCACAGATACGCAGTATTTT

v_gene: TRBV19
abundance: once
d_gene: TRBD1
j_gene: TRBJ1-2
CDR3aa: CASIRTGNSYGYTF
CDR3nt: TGTGCCAGTATTCGGACAGGGAATAGCTATGGCTACACCTTC

v_gene: TRBV5-6
abundance: .
d_gene: .
j_gene: TRBJ1-2
CDR3aa: CASSIEGTGRGSGYTF
CDR3nt: TGTGCCAGCAGCATTGAGGGCACAGGGAGAGGAAGCGGCTACACCTTC

v_gene: TRBV5-1
abundance: .
d_gene: .
j_gene: TRBJ1-2
CDR3aa: CASSLTTDGYTF
CDR3nt: TGCGCCAGCAGCTTGACGACAGATGGCTACACCTTC

v_gene: TRBV18
abundance: .
d_gene: .
j_gene: TRBJ2-7
CDR3aa: CASSPETAWFPEQYF
CDR3nt: TGTGCCAGCTCACCAGAGACAGCTTGGTTCCCCGAGCAGTACTTC

v_gene: TRBV6-5
abundance: .
d_gene: .
j_gene: TRBJ2-7
CDR3aa: CASSRAGDNSYEQYF
CDR3nt: TGTGCCAGCAGTAGGGCAGGGGACAACTCCTACGAGCAGTACTTC

v_gene: TRBV21-1
abundance: .
d_gene: .
j_gene: TRBJ2-5
CDR3aa: CASSKEQGVRETQYF
CDR3nt: TGTGCCAGCAGCAAAGAACAGGGGGTTCGAGAGACCCAGTACTTC

v_gene: TRBV9
abundance: .
d_gene: .
j_gene: TRBJ1-2
CDR3aa: CASSVTASDGYGYTF
CDR3nt: TGTGCCAGCAGCGTAACGGCTAGCGATGGCTATGGCTACACCTTC

v_gene: TRBV4-1
abundance: once
d_gene: .
j_gene: TRBJ1-2
CDR3aa: CASSQVWGPLRGYTF
CDR3nt: TGCGCCAGCAGCCAAGTTTGGGGTCCGCTGAGGGGCTACACCTTC

v_gene: TRBV27
abundance: once
d_gene: .
j_gene: TRBJ2-7
CDR3aa: CASSLSLTIRGPYEQYF
CDR3nt: TGTGCCAGCAGTTTATCCTTGACTATCCGGGGTCCCTACGAGCAGTACTTC

v_gene: TRBV27
abundance: .
d_gene: .
j_gene: TRBJ1-2
CDR3aa: CASSSEGGGLYGYTF
CDR3nt: TGTGCCAGCAGTTCCGAGGGCGGGGGCCTTTATGGCTACACCTTC

v_gene: TRBV4-1
abundance: .
d_gene: TRBD2
j_gene: TRBJ2-3
CDR3aa: CASSHPPRVAGGRTDTQYF
CDR3nt: TGCGCCAGCAGCCATCCCCCCAGGGTAGCGGGGGGGCGGACAGATACGCAGTATTTT